Below, 6 T cell receptor beta chains from the same sample are listed, as sequenced in a study of technical replicates of blood from a handful of donors. The assay was immunoSEQ multiplex PCR, and TCRdb's table has in-frame clones only and misses some. This sample has around 68,000 clones, with approximately 97% found just once. Sample: T cells isolated from PBMCs. These receptor sequences come from a human donor in good health.

A single count supports this clone. This chain connects TRBV6-5 to TRBJ2-2; D perhaps matches TRBD1 (6 bases). The CDR3 runs 16 residues. The V gene lost 1 base and the J gene lost 1 base, with 10 bases spanning the gap. Germline assignment: CDR1 MNHEY and CDR2 SVGAGI. The CDR3 bases are TGTGCCAGCAGTTACTTCCTCAGGGGGAACACCGGGGAGCTGTTTTTT. Its translation: CASSYFLRGNTGELFF.

This chain uses TRBV29-1 with TRBJ1-2, with 8 bases matching TRBD1. Germline V CDR1 and CDR2: SQVTM, ANQGSEA. The junction had 4 bases not matched to a gene; V was cut back by 7 bases and J by 0 bases. This CDR3 has 13 amino acids. CDR3 nucleotide sequence: TGCAGCGCTACAGGGGGAGCTAACTATGGCTACACCTTC. It codes for CSATGGANYGYTF.

This sequence joins TRBV6-1 and TRBJ1-1; D ambiguous. This CDR3 comprises 13 residues. Germline loops: CDR1 MNHNS, CDR2 SASEGT. With 8 bases removed from V and 8 bases from J, the gap between germline ends came to 18 bases. The DNA of the CDR3 is TGTGCCAGCGAGGCTCCCGCGATACCCGAAGCTTTCTTT. Translating gives CASEAPAIPEAFF.

This sequence joins TRBV2 and TRBJ2-7; D is ambiguous. Germline lookup yields CDR1 SNHLY and CDR2 FYNNEI. V lost 4 bases to trimming and J lost 1 base, with 11 bases between them. The CDR3 length is 14 residues. CDR3 in DNA: TGTGCCAGCAGTGGGTTGGCGGAATCCTACGAGCAGTACTTC. As protein: CASSGLAESYEQYF.

The J gene is TRBJ1-2, the V gene TRBV14; no clear D. The CDR3 is 12 amino acids. Germline assignment: CDR1 SGHDN and CDR2 FVKESK. V was trimmed by 0 bases and J by 6 bases, leaving 5 bases between them. CDR3 sequence reads: CASSQDLHGYTF. In DNA form, the CDR3 reads TGTGCCAGCAGCCAAGATCTTCATGGCTACACCTTC.

The gene calls are TRBV6-6 and TRBJ2-1, with a tentative D call TRBD2 (6 bases). The germline gives CDR1 MNHNY, CDR2 SVGAGI (reference sequence). V lost 6 bases and J lost 0, with 12 bases in between. The CDR3 has 15 amino acids. The CDR3 DNA reads as TGTGCCAGCAGCTATAGCGGAAGCTCCTACAATGAGCAGTTCTTC. This codes for CASSYSGSSYNEQFF.